This TCR beta chain was sequenced during a study of blood T cell repertoires in COVID-19. TCRdb keeps only in-frame clones here, not all; method: immunoSEQ multiplex PCR. The profile covers about 260,000 clones, with approximately 79% appearing a single time and 3.5% to 5% taken by the ten largest. Assignments of participants to cohorts depended upon their own reported clinical history. The CDR3 is 16 amino acids. The J segment lost 5 bases and the V segment lost 5 bases, leaving 11 bases of the junction unmatched. Germline V gene sequence: CDR1 SGDLS, CDR2 YYNGEE. Sequenced: PBMCs or T cells enriched from blood (not recorded which). The chain links TRBV9 to TRBJ2-3; 10 nucleotides align to TRBD2. The clonotype originates from a man aged 25 to 45 with acute COVID-19. The CDR3 loop reads CASSDQVLAGRDTQYF. The CDR3 DNA is TGTGCCAGCAGTGATCAAGTACTAGCGGGGAGAGATACGCAGTATTTT. Full variable domain (remainder filled in from reference TRBV9 and TRBJ2-3): DSGVTQTPKHLITATGQRVTLRCSPRSGDLSVYWYQQSLDQGLQFLIQYYNGEERAKGNILERFSAQQFPDLHSELNLSSLELGDSALYFCASSDQVLAGRDTQYFGPGTRLTVL.